This T cell receptor beta chain was found in a study of blood T cell repertoires in COVID-19. About the research overall: Sample material is recorded as cDNA or gDNA derived from T cells, B-cell-depleted T cells, or PBMCs.

Data came from immunoSEQ multiplex PCR; TCRdb stores just in-frame clones and leaves some out. The sample records approximately 120,000 clones, about 83% being singletons. The CDR3 sequence is 14 residues long. Looked up from germline, CDR1 is KGHSH and CDR2 is LQKENI. J lost 5 bases, V lost 8 bases, and 12 bases had no gene match. The chain is built from TRBV18 and TRBJ2-7, with 7 positions matching TRBD2. The sample consisted of peripheral blood. The clonotype was recovered from a human donor in a cohort sampled during active COVID-19. The CDR3 region is CASTAGRTLDEQYF. The CDR3 bases are TGTGCCAGCACAGCCGGGAGGACTTTAGACGAGCAGTACTTC.